These T cell receptor beta chains were read from a single sample in a study of blood T cell repertoires in COVID-19. Clones were read by immunoSEQ multiplex PCR, and TCRdb kept only the in-frame ones, dropping some. The table shows 150,000 to 200,000 clones, with more than 70% occurring only once. The sample comprised peripheral blood. Receptors were obtained from a woman in her 70s who had recovered from COVID-19. Both conserved end residues are part of each CDR3. A D gene is named only where the DNA matches it firmly. Size values are once, few and many counts, or a class for expanded clones, and some rows have none.

d_call	v_call	j_call	clone_size	cdr3_nt	cdr3_aa
.	TRBV5-1	TRBJ2-2	once	TGCGCCAGCAGCCCCCAGCCGGGACAGAACACCGGGGAGCTGTTTTTT	CASSPQPGQNTGELFF
.	TRBV29-1	TRBJ2-2	.	TGCAGCGTTCGTGCGGGCCGCCAACTGGAGCTGTTTTTT	CSVRAGRQLELFF
.	TRBV7-2	TRBJ1-1	few	TGTGCCAGCAGCTCCCGATCGTGGGGAGCTCTCATGAACACTGAAGCTTTCTTT	CASSSRSWGALMNTEAFF
.	TRBV4-2	TRBJ1-1	.	TGTGCCAGCAGCCCCAACCCGCTCGGGGGTTACACTGAAGCTTTCTTT	CASSPNPLGGYTEAFF
.	TRBV7-2	TRBJ2-7	.	TGTGCCAGCAGCCCCCCGGGGGGCCGGGAGCAGTACTTC	CASSPPGGREQYF
.	TRBV18	TRBJ1-5	.	TGTGCCAGCTCACCGGAGGGCAATCAGCCCCAGCATTTT	CASSPEGNQPQHF
TRBD1	TRBV11-2	TRBJ1-6	.	TGTGCCAGCAGCGACGGGACAGGTTCACCCCTCCACTTT	CASSDGTGSPLHF
TRBD2	TRBV5-1	TRBJ2-7	.	TGCGCCAGCAGCTGGGGACTAGCGGGAGGGCTGGGGGACGAGCAGTACTTC	CASSWGLAGGLGDEQYF
TRBD1	TRBV6-2/TRBV6-3	TRBJ1-3	few	TGTGCCAGCAGTCGACAGGGCGGAGGAAACACCATATATTTT	CASSRQGGGNTIYF
TRBD1	TRBV18	TRBJ1-1	.	TGTGCCAGCTCACCACGTACAACGGGACAGGGAGTGTTGGGTGAAGCTTTCTTT	CASSPRTTGQGVLGEAFF
TRBD2	TRBV2	TRBJ2-7	.	TGTGCCAGCGCCCCCTTGGCGGGAGTGGGGTACGAGCAGTACTTC	CASAPLAGVGYEQYF
TRBD1	TRBV30	TRBJ1-1	.	TGTGCCTGGATTCCCGGGACAGGGGGCACTGAAGCTTTCTTT	CAWIPGTGGTEAFF
.	TRBV9	TRBJ1-2	.	TGTGCCAGCAGCCCTAAGGGGAGGGTCTATGGCTACACCTTC	CASSPKGRVYGYTF
TRBD1	TRBV6-6	TRBJ1-2	.	TGTGCCAGCAGTTACCACCCGACAGGGTTCGAGTTTGGCTACACCTTC	CASSYHPTGFEFGYTF
.	TRBV2	TRBJ1-1	.	TGTGCCAGCACCCAGGTGAACACTGAAGCTTTCTTT	CASTQVNTEAFF
TRBD2	TRBV19	TRBJ2-7	.	TGTGCCAGTAGTATAGCTGTCGGACTAGCGGACTCCTACGAGCAGTACTTC	CASSIAVGLADSYEQYF
.	TRBV18	TRBJ2-7	once	TGTGCCAGCTCACCGTCACAGGACCGAACCTACGAGCAGTACTTC	CASSPSQDRTYEQYF
TRBD2	TRBV5-1	TRBJ2-1	.	TGCGCCAGCAGCTTGGGGTGGGTAGCGGGAGACAATGAGCAGTTCTTC	CASSLGWVAGDNEQFF
.	TRBV19	TRBJ2-7	.	TGTGCCAGTAGTAGTCCAGGGGCGACCTACGAGCAGTACTTC	CASSSPGATYEQYF
TRBD1	TRBV5-4	TRBJ2-5	.	TGTGCCAGCAGCGTACGGGCAGGGGGCGGTGAGACCCAGTACTTC	CASSVRAGGGETQYF
.	TRBV9	TRBJ2-1	.	TGTGCCAGCAGCAAAGGAGGGGTGGATGAGCAGTTCTTC	CASSKGGVDEQFF
TRBD1	TRBV2	TRBJ1-6	.	TGTGCCAGCAGGAGGACAGGGCAGGGGTCACCCCTCCACTTT	CASRRTGQGSPLHF
TRBD2	TRBV27	TRBJ2-7	few	TGTGCCAGCAGTGGAGCGACTAGCAGCGAGCAGTACTTC	CASSGATSSEQYF